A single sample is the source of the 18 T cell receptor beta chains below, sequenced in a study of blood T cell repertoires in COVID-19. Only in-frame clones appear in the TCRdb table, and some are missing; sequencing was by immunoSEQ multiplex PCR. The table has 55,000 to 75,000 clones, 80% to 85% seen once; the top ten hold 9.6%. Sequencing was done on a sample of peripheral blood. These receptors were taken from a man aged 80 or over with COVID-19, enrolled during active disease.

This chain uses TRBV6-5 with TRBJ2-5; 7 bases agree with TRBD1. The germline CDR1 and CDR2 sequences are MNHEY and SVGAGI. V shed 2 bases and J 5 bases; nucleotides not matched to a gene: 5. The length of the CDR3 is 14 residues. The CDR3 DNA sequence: TGTGCCAGCAGTTACAGGGACAGACGGGAGACCCAGTACTTC. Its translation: CASSYRDRRETQYF.

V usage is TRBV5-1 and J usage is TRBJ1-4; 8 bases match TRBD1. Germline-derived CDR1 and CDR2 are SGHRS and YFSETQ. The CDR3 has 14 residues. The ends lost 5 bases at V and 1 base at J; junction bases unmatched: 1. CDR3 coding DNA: TGCGCCAGCAGGGACAGGGTAACTAATGAAAAACTGTTTTTT. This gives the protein CASRDRVTNEKLFF.

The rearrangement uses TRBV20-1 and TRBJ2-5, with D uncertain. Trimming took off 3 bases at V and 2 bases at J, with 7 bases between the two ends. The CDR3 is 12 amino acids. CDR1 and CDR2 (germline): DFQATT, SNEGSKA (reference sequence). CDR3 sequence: CSASLEQETQYF. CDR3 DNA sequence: TGCAGTGCTAGTCTAGAACAAGAGACCCAGTACTTC.

CDR3 amino acids: CASSVVVAGGADTQYF. The DNA of the CDR3 is TGTGCCAGCAGCGTAGTAGTGGCGGGAGGCGCAGATACGCAGTATTTT. V gene TRBV9 combines with J gene TRBJ2-3, with 8 nucleotides matching TRBD2. J gave up 4 bases and V 0 bases, and 7 bases lay outside the gene matches. The V gene's germline CDR1 is SGDLS and CDR2 YYNGEE. The CDR3 contains 16 residues.

For the CDR3, the DNA is TGCGCCAGCAGCCCTGGGACAGGGGCGAATTCACCCCTCCACTTT. This sequence encodes CASSPGTGANSPLHF. This chain joins TRBV5-1 and TRBJ1-6; TRBD1 aligns across 10 bases. V shed 4 bases, J shed 7 bases, and the junction held 5 bases outside the gene matches. Germline lookup yields CDR1 SGHRS and CDR2 YFSETQ. CDR3 length: 15 residues.

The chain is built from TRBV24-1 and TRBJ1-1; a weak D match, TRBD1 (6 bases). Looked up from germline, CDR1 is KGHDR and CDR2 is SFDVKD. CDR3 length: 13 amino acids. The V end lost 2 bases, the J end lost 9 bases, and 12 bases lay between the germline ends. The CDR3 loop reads CATSDSQGDQAFF. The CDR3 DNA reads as TGTGCCACCAGTGATTCACAGGGTGATCAAGCTTTCTTT.

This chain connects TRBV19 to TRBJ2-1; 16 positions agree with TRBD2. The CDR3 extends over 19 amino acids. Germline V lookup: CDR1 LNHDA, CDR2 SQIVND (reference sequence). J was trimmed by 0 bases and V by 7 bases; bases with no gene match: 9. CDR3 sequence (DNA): TGTGCCAGTACGGAAGGGACTAGCGGGGGGGCCGGCTCCTACAATGAGCAGTTCTTC. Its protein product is CASTEGTSGGAGSYNEQFF.

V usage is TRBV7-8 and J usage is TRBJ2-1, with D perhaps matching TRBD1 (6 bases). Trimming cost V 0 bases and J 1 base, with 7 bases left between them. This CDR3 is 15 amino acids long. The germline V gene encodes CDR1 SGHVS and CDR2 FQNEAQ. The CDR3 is CASSLAQGSYNEQFF. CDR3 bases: TGTGCCAGCAGCTTAGCACAGGGATCCTACAATGAGCAGTTCTTC.

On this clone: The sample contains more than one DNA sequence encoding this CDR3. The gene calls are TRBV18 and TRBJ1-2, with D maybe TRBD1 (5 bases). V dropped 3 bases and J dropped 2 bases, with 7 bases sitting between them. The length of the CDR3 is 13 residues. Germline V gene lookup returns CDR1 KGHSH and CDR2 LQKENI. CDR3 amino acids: CASSPDTNYGYTF. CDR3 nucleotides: TGTGCCAGCTCACCGGACACCAACTATGGCTACACCTTC.

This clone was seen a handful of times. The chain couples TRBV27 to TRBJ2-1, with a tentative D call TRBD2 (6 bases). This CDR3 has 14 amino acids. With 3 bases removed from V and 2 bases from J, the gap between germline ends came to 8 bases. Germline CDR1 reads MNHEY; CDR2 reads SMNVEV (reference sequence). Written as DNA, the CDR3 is TGTGCCAGCAGTTTGGAGGGGACCTACAATGAGCAGTTCTTC. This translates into CASSLEGTYNEQFF.

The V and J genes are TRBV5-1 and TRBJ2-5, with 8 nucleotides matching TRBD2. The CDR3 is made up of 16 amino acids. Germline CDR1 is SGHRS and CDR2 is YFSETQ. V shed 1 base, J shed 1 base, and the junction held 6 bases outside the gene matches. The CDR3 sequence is CASSLLVAGSQETQYF. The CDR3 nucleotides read TGCGCCAGCAGCTTGTTGGTAGCGGGGAGCCAAGAGACCCAGTACTTC.

The CDR3 reads CASSPTGRNTIYF. The CDR3 DNA follows: TGTGCCAGCAGCCCGACAGGACGAAACACCATATATTTT. The rearrangement uses TRBV28 and TRBJ1-3; D may be TRBD1 (6 bases). CDR3 length: 13 residues. V was cut by 6 bases and J by 5 bases, with 11 bases left in between. CDR1 is MDHEN and CDR2 is SYDVKM in the germline V gene.

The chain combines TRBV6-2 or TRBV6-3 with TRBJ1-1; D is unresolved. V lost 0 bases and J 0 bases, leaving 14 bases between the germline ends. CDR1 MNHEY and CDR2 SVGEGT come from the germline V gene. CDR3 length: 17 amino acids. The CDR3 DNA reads TGTGCCAGCAGTTACTCTTCCCGGGATCTTATGAACACTGAAGCTTTCTTT. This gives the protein CASSYSSRDLMNTEAFF.

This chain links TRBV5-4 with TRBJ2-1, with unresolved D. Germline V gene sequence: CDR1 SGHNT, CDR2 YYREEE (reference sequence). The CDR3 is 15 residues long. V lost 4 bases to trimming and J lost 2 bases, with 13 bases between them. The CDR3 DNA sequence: TGTGCCAGCAGCCTAAGCACCACCACCTACAATGAGCAGTTCTTC. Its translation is CASSLSTTTYNEQFF.

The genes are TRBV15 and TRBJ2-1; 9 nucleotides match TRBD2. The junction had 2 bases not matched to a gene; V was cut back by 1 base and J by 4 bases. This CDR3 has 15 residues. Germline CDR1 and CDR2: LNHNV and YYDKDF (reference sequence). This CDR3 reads CATSRVAGDYNEQFF. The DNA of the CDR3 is TGTGCCACCAGCAGAGTAGCGGGGGATTACAATGAGCAGTTCTTC. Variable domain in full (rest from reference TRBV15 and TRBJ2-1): DAMVIQNPRYQVTQFGKPVTLSCSQTLNHNVMYWYQQKSSQAPKLLFHYYDKDFNNEADTPDNFQSRRPNTSFCFLDIRSPGLGDTAMYLCATSRVAGDYNEQFFGPGTRLTVL.

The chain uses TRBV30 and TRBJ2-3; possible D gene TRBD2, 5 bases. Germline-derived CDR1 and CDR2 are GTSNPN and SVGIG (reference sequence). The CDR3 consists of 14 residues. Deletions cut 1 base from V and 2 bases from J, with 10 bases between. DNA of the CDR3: TGTGCCTGGAGTGCCGGGGAGAACACAGATACGCAGTATTTT. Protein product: CAWSAGENTDTQYF.

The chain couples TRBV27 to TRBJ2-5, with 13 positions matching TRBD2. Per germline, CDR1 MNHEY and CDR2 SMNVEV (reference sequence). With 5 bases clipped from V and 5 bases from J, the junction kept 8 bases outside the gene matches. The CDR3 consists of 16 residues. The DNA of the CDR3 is TGTGCCAGCAGTCTCAGACTAGCGGGAGGAGGGGAGACCCAGTACTTC. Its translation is CASSLRLAGGGETQYF.

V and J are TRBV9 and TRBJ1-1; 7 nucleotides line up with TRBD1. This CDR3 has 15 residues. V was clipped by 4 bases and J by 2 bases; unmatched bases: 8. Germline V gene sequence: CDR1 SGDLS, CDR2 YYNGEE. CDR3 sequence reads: CASSSGGDSNTEAFF. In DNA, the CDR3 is TGTGCCAGCAGCTCCGGGGGGGACAGCAACACTGAAGCTTTCTTT.